This TCR beta chain comes out of a study of T-cell reconstitution after alpha-beta-depleted transplantation in children. The TCRbeta library incorporated unique molecular identifiers. TCRdb re-analysed the PCR reads in MiXCR, keeping a single row per CDR3 protein. Here the sample spans about 640,000 distinct CDR3 sequences, roughly 13% being singletons. The sample in question was PBMCs, mostly from graft donor cells, obtained 360 days after TCRalphabeta/CD19-depleted stem cell transplant. The receptor was derived from a male patient aged 10 to 17 who had a stem cell transplant for acute myeloid leukemia, so the T cells may come from the graft donor.

CDR3 residues: CASSLGLKRSGNEQFF. The CDR3 nucleotides read TGTGCCAGCAGTCTAGGGCTAAAGCGGTCCGGTAATGAGCAGTTCTTC. V usage is TRBV27 and J usage is TRBJ2-1; tentatively, D is TRBD2 (5 bases). Deletions cut 5 bases from V and 7 bases from J, with 21 bases between. Germline-derived CDR1 and CDR2 are MNHEY and SMNVEV (reference sequence). CDR3 length: 16 amino acids.